The 19 T cell receptor beta chains reported below all come from one sample, sequenced in a study of cytomegalovirus exposure and HLA in healthy donors. Primers: 60 Vbeta forward and 13 Jbeta reverse. This table comes from immunoSEQ multiplex PCR, and its TCRdb copy is limited to in-frame clones, with some not included. The repertoire holds about 110,000 clones, with around 83% as singletons. Sequencing was done on a sample of PBMCs. These receptors came from a man aged 30 to 45 in good health and CMV-seropositive.

CDR3 protein: CASSSSGELFF. The CDR3 region has the DNA TGCGCCAGCAGTAGTTCCGGGGAGCTGTTTTTT. The chain carries TRBV5-1 and TRBJ2-2; D gene uncertain. Germline V gene sequence: CDR1 SGHRS, CDR2 YFSETQ. There are 11 residues in the CDR3. The V and J ends lost 5 bases and 6 bases respectively, with 5 bases between them.

DNA of the CDR3: TGTGCCAGTAGTTCACTGGTGCCACCTCACGAGCAGTACTTC. The encoded protein is CASSSLVPPHEQYF. The chain is built from TRBV19 and TRBJ2-7; D is unclear. The CDR3 has 14 amino acids. V was pared by 5 bases and J by 5 bases, with 16 bases between. Looked up from germline, CDR1 is LNHDA and CDR2 is SQIVND (reference sequence).

There are a few counts of this clone. DNA for the CDR3: TGTGCCAGCAGTTTAGGGGCCCGGGACAGGGGGCGTCCTTACGAGCAGTACTTC. This encodes CASSLGARDRGRPYEQYF. The chain has TRBV27 and TRBJ2-7; 12 nucleotides match TRBD1. The CDR3 totals 18 residues. CDR1 and CDR2 (germline): MNHEY, SMNVEV (reference sequence). Trimming took 2 bases from V and 4 from J; bases not matched to a gene: 12.

J is TRBJ2-3 and V is TRBV6-4; TRBD2 aligns across 13 bases. The CDR3 length is 19 residues. V lost 0 bases to trimming and J lost 3 bases; unmatched junction nucleotides: 9. Germline loops: CDR1 MRHNA, CDR2 SNTAGT. CDR3 region: CASSDSLLAGGEWTDTQYF. CDR3 DNA: TGTGCCAGCAGTGACTCCCTACTAGCGGGAGGGGAGTGGACAGATACGCAGTATTTT.

This sequence joins TRBV5-6 and TRBJ2-7; TRBD1 might be the D (6 bases). The CDR3 has 14 amino acids. Germline loops: CDR1 SGHDT, CDR2 YYEEEE. Trimming shortened V by 6 bases and J by 3 bases, and 16 bases separated the two germline ends. CDR3 in amino acids: CASTKPGHFYEQYV. The CDR3 region has the DNA TGTGCCAGCACCAAACCGGGACACTTCTACGAGCAGTACGTC.

The V gene is TRBV5-1, the J gene TRBJ2-7; 7 nucleotides align to TRBD1. V was clipped by 0 bases and J by 0 bases; unmatched bases: 12. The CDR3 has 18 amino acids. Per germline, CDR1 SGHRS and CDR2 YFSETQ. CDR3 bases: TGCGCCAGCAGCTTGGTTGCCCCGGGACAGCCTTCCTCCTACGAGCAGTACGTC. Its protein is CASSLVAPGQPSSYEQYV.

This clone has more than one count but fewer than ten. The V gene is TRBV5-1, the J gene TRBJ2-3, with 7 bases fitting TRBD1. V trimming: 3 bases; J trimming: 2 bases; junction bases outside the gene matches: 6. The germline gives CDR1 SGHRS, CDR2 YFSETQ. This CDR3 is 15 amino acids long. In DNA, the CDR3 is TGCGCCAGCAGCTCGCGGACAGGTTACACAGATACGCAGTATTTT. Amino acids: CASSSRTGYTDTQYF.

By share of the sample, this clone is medium-sized. The CDR3 nucleotides are TGCGCCAGCAGTGAGTTTCAGCGACAGGGAGTCGATGAAGCTTTCTTT. Translation gives CASSEFQRQGVDEAFF. The chain couples TRBV10-1 to TRBJ1-1; 7 bases agree with TRBD1. The V gene end was trimmed by 1 base and the J gene end by 7 bases; junction bases not matched to a gene: 12. This CDR3 contains 16 residues. The germline gives CDR1 WNHNN, CDR2 SYGVQD (reference sequence).

The J gene is TRBJ2-7, the V gene TRBV5-6; D remains unclear. Germline CDR1 is SGHDT and CDR2 is YYEEEE. This CDR3 contains 13 residues. Trimming pared 3 bases from V and 0 bases from J, leaving 7 bases between. This chain's CDR3 is CASSSQSSYEQYF. CDR3 sequence (DNA): TGTGCCAGCAGCTCACAGAGCTCCTACGAGCAGTACTTC.

The rearrangement links TRBV10-2 to TRBJ1-4, with 7 bases identical to TRBD1. The CDR3 is made up of 15 amino acids. The V gene's germline CDR1 is WSHSY and CDR2 SAAADI. Losses at the gene ends were 6 bases for V and 6 bases for J; bases not matched to a gene: 10. CDR3 nucleotides: TGCGCCAGCAGCCCCCAGGGGGTCGTAGATGAAAAACTGTTTTTT. Protein sequence: CASSPQGVVDEKLFF.

The J gene is TRBJ2-3, the V gene TRBV27, with a weak D call TRBD1 (5 bases). This CDR3 region has 15 residues. Germline assignment: CDR1 MNHEY and CDR2 SMNVEV (reference sequence). The V and J ends lost 5 bases and 6 bases respectively, with 18 bases between them. CDR3: CASSTLPLTVDTQYF. In nucleotides, the CDR3 is TGTGCCAGCAGTACTTTACCCTTGACAGTTGATACGCAGTATTTT.

This clone was counted only a few times. The chain joins TRBV9 to TRBJ1-6; a possible D gene is TRBD1 (5 bases). V was pared by 0 bases and J by 11 bases, with 18 bases between. CDR1 SGDLS and CDR2 YYNGEE come from the germline V gene. CDR3 length: 16 residues. For the CDR3, the DNA is TGTGCCAGCAGCGTAGGGTTTGGCGGGGGTTCGGCACCCCTCCACTTT. Translating it yields CASSVGFGGGSAPLHF.

The chain uses TRBV5-1 and TRBJ1-6, with D maybe TRBD1 (6 bases). V dropped 1 base and J dropped 4 bases, with 9 bases sitting between them. The length of the CDR3 is 15 residues. The germline gives CDR1 SGHRS, CDR2 YFSETQ. The CDR3 coding sequence is TGCGCCAGCAGCTTGAATACAGGGTATAATTCACCCCTCCACTTT. Residues: CASSLNTGYNSPLHF.

The gene calls are TRBV5-1 and TRBJ1-3, with D perhaps TRBD1 (6 bases). Germline V lookup: CDR1 SGHRS, CDR2 YFSETQ. V was clipped by 1 base and J by 2 bases, with 10 bases between them. The CDR3 totals 15 residues. As DNA, the CDR3 is TGCGCCAGCAGCTTGAGGGGGATGGCTGGAAACACCATATATTTT. Encoded protein: CASSLRGMAGNTIYF.

This rearrangement joins TRBV6-1 to TRBJ2-1; D remains ambiguous. In germline, CDR1 is MNHNS, CDR2 SASEGT. The V gene lost 2 bases and the J gene lost 8 bases, with 7 bases spanning the gap. The CDR3 covers 12 residues. In nucleotides, the CDR3 is TGTGCCAGCAGTGAATCTATCCATGAGCAGTTCTTC. Its translation is CASSESIHEQFF.

This clone was seen a few times. The rearrangement joins TRBV5-4 to TRBJ1-4; 8 bases map to TRBD1. This CDR3 is 15 amino acids long. V dropped 3 bases and J dropped 7; count of bases not matched to a gene: 8. Germline lookup yields CDR1 SGHNT and CDR2 YYREEE (reference sequence). The CDR3 protein is CASSWERTGSEKLFF. The CDR3 DNA follows: TGTGCCAGCAGCTGGGAGCGGACAGGGAGTGAAAAACTGTTTTTT.

The rearrangement uses TRBV27 and TRBJ2-2; no firm D call. This CDR3 comprises 12 residues. The germline V gene encodes CDR1 MNHEY and CDR2 SMNVEV (reference sequence). V was clipped by 2 bases and J by 5 bases, with 3 bases between them. The CDR3 region is CASSLRTGELFF. The CDR3 coding sequence is TGTGCCAGCAGTTTACGGACCGGGGAGCTGTTTTTT.

The J gene is TRBJ2-2, the V gene TRBV21-1; the table's TRBD2 call for D was not verified on the DNA. TRBV21-1 is a pseudogene locus. This CDR3 has 18 residues. The CDR3 loop reads CASAKWFRTSSTTGELFF. The CDR3 DNA reads TGTGCCAGCGCAAAATGGTTCAGGACTAGTAGTACCACCGGGGAGCTGTTTTTT.

The genes are TRBV18 and TRBJ1-1; the D gene is possibly TRBD1 (5 bases). V was trimmed by 2 bases and J by 10 bases, leaving 20 bases between them. Germline CDR1 KGHSH, CDR2 LQKENI. The CDR3 has 15 amino acids. The CDR3 bases are TGTGCCAGCTCACCAGCAGGGCGATACAATGACGGAGCTTTCTTT. This encodes CASSPAGRYNDGAFF.